The entry below describes one T cell receptor beta chain. Per germline, CDR1 LNHDA and CDR2 SQIVND (reference sequence). This CDR3 comprises 16 residues. J lost 1 base, V lost 3 bases, and 5 bases had no gene match. The data were obtained in a study of blood T cell repertoires in COVID-19. Overall study context: Sources were T cells, B-cell-depleted T cells, or PBMCs; the material itself was cDNA or gDNA.

Authors' analysis steps: For nucleated cells, counts were estimated from reference gene primer amplification. Measured with immunoSEQ multiplex PCR; TCRdb has only the in-frame clones, and not every one. The V and J calls and clone size were taken over from that table, and D and trimming were inferred from the DNA. This table holds hundreds of thousands of clones, around nine tenths found once. Sample: peripheral blood. The origin of this receptor is a woman aged 70-85 years with COVID-19, enrolled during active disease. The rearrangement links TRBV19 to TRBJ2-3; 9 bases map to TRBD2. CDR3 nucleotides: TGTGCCAGTAGTATCCAATTAGCGGGGGGCACAGATACGCAGTATTTT. Residues: CASSIQLAGGTDTQYF.